Sequencing of this TCR beta chain was carried out in a study of OX40 agonist ivuxolimab in advanced cancers. Context from the whole study: Ivuxolimab was an agonistic, fully human IgG2 monoclonal antibody directed against OX40 (CD134), a costimulatory receptor. Intravenous ivuxolimab was administered to patients every 2 weeks at six dose levels: 0.01, 0.1, 0.3, 1.5, 3 and 10 mg/kg. Of the approximately 50 dose-escalation patients, hepatocellular carcinoma was present in roughly 19, melanoma in around 15, renal cell carcinoma in 9 and head and neck cancer in 9. In the dose-escalation cohort, 70% to 90% of patients were male, and the mean age was around 60 years with a range of about 20 to 79. Patients were allowed to have had prior anti-PD-1, anti-PD-L1 or anti-CTLA-4 therapy, and around 43% of the dose-escalation patients had been treated with checkpoint inhibitors. Partial responses were achieved by three dose-escalation patients, of whom one had hepatocellular carcinoma and two had cutaneous melanoma. The purpose of peripheral TCRbeta sequencing was to test whether ivuxolimab changed TCR sequence diversity and led to clonal T-cell expansion. The paper describes the monotherapy dose-escalation part (N of about 54 patients) of the phase I trial of ivuxolimab. Here is what the overall study found, with its caveats: Low levels of normalized T-cell clonal expansion were also seen in some patients who did not respond. After ivuxolimab, more expanded clones were found on average in CD8+ T cells than in CD4+ T cells. In the 0.1-3.0 mg/kg groups, partial responders had among the lowest normalized peripheral clonal expansion, particularly in CD8+ T cells. The antigen specificity of the peripheral T cells that underwent clonal expansion was not determined. At doses from 0.1 to 3.0 mg/kg, clonal expansion was seen in both CD4+ and CD8+ blood T cells between baseline and week 6.

The CDR3, from cysteine to phenylalanine, totals 18 residues. The sequence is cut down to CDR3 DNA, 54 bases in frame from base 1. Trimmed from V: 6 bases; trimmed from J: 0 bases; junction bases lacking a gene match: 12. From the germline V gene (reference sequence), CDR1 is LNHDA and CDR2 is SQIVND. Details on this clone: It lacks a known antigen. Qualities for individual bases were not recorded, and no much larger clone is one base off.

The trial excluded patients who had a history of autoimmune disease or who were on systemic immunosuppression. Peripheral blood for TCR sequencing was drawn from every dose cohort at baseline, at cycle 4 day 1 and at cycle 7 day 1. Samples came from an open-label, multicenter, first-in-human phase I dose-escalation trial of ivuxolimab. Adults with locally advanced or metastatic melanoma, renal cell carcinoma, hepatocellular carcinoma or head and neck squamous cell carcinoma were enrolled in the trial. Before TCR sequencing, CD4+ T cells and CD8+ T cells from peripheral blood were sorted into separate populations. For sequencing of the TCRbeta CDR3 region, genomic DNA was extracted from the sorted cells. The immunoSEQ Assay was used for sequencing of TCRbeta CDR3 regions. TCRdb provides this immuneACCESS table in a form limited to in-frame rearrangements. Some clones are lacking; in checked studies, under half of them reflect an unresolved V gene, and why the rest are absent is not known. The sample yields tens of thousands of clones; roughly 82% were counted once. 2% to 2.5% of the sample rests with the top ten.

The sequencing here drew on CD4+ or CD8+ T cells sorted from blood, taken in a trial of the OX40 agonist ivuxolimab. This receptor was obtained from an adult with an advanced solid tumor such as melanoma, head and neck, liver or kidney cancer. The chain joins TRBV19 to TRBJ1-5, with 9 bases aligning to TRBD1. The CDR3: CASRRWGQGQYSNQPQHF. The DNA reads as follows: TGTGCCAGTAGACGCTGGGGACAGGGACAGTATAGCAATCAGCCCCAGCATTTT. Joined to the reference TRBV19 and TRBJ1-5 proteins, this CDR3 gives the full variable domain: DGGITQSPKYLFRKEGQNVTLSCEQNLNHDAMYWYRQDPGQGLRLIYYSQIVNDFQKGDIAEGYSVSREKKESFPLTVTSAQKNPTAFYLCASRRWGQGQYSNQPQHFGDGTRLSIL.